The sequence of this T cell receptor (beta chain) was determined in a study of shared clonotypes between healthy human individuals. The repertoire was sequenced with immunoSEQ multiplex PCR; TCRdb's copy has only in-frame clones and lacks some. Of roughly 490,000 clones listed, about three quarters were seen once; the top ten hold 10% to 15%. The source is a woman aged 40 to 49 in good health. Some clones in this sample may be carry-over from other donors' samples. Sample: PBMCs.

The CDR3 nucleotides are TGTGCCAGCAGCCGTACACAGAGACTGAACACTGAAGCTTTCTTT. Amino acid sequence: CASSRTQRLNTEAFF. The chain uses TRBV7-2 and TRBJ1-1; D unresolved. Looked up from germline, CDR1 is SGHTA and CDR2 is FQGNSA. V was shortened by 5 bases and J by 0 bases, with 13 bases between the two germline ends. The CDR3 covers 15 residues.